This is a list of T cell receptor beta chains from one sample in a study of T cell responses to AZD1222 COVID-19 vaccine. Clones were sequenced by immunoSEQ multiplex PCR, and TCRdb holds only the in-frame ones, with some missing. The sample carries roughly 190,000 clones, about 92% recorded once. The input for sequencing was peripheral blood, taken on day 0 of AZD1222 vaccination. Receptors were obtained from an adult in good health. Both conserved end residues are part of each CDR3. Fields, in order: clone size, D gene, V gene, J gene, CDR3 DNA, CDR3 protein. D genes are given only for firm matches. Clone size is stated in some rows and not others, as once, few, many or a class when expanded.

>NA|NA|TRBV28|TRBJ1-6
TGTGCCAGCAGTTTAGGGCAGGTTAATTCACCCCTCCACTTT
CASSLGQVNSPLHF
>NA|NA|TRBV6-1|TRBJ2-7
TGTGCCAGCACCACGTCTGGCGGGGTCGAGCAGTACTTC
CASTTSGGVEQYF
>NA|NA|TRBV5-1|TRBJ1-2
TGCGCCAGCAGCTTTGGACCCCTTGTGGGAAGGGGGTTTGGCTACACCTTC
CASSFGPLVGRGFGYTF
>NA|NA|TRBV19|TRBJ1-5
TGTGCCAGTAGTATGGTAGGGGGAGGGAAAGGCAATCAGCCCCAGCATTTT
CASSMVGGGKGNQPQHF
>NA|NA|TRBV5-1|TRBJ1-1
TGCGCCAGCAGCCCGGTTCGAGGACAGTTGAACACTGAAGCTTTCTTT
CASSPVRGQLNTEAFF
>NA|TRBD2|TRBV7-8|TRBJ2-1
TGTGCCAGCAGTCTAGCGGGGTCGGATGAGCAGTTCTTC
CASSLAGSDEQFF
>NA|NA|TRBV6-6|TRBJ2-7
TGTGCCAGCAGGAGCCAAAAGAACGAGCAGTACTTC
CASRSQKNEQYF
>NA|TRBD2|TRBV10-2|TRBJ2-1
TGCGCCAGCAGTCAGACTAGCGGGGGCCGGGGTGAGCAGTTCTTC
CASSQTSGGRGEQFF
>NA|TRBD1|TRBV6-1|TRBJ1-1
TGTGCCAGCAGTGGGACAGGGACTACCCTACCCACTGAAGCTTTCTTT
CASSGTGTTLPTEAFF
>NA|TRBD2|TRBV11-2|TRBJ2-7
TGTGCCAGCAGCTTAGGGGGGGGTTACGAGCAGTACTTC
CASSLGGGYEQYF
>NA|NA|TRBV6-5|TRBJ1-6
TGTGCCAGCAGAGGGGACACAATCCTCTCACCCCTCCACTTT
CASRGDTILSPLHF
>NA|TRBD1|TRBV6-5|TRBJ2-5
TGTGCCAGCAGCCACGGACAGGGGGAAGAGACCCAGTACTTC
CASSHGQGEETQYF
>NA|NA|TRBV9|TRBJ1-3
TGTGCCAGCAGCGTAGATGCAGCCCCGCTGGGAAACACCATATATTTT
CASSVDAAPLGNTIYF
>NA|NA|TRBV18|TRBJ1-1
TGTGCCAGCTCACCCAGCCCCAGGGGAGGTGAAGCTTTCTTT
CASSPSPRGGEAFF
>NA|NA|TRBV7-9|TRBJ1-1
TGTGCCAGCAGCTCTCCCGACAGGAACACTGAAGCTTTCTTT
CASSSPDRNTEAFF
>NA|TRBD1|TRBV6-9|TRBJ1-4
TGTGCCAGCAGCCGCCAGGGGGGAAATGAAAAACTGTTTTTT
CASSRQGGNEKLFF
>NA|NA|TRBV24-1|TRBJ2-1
TGTGCCACCAGTGACGCCCTTCTTAATGAGCAGTTCTTC
CATSDALLNEQFF
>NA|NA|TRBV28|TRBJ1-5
TGTGCCAGCAGTTTATTCAGCTTCAAGGTTTGGACCCAGCATTTT
CASSLFSFKVWTQHF
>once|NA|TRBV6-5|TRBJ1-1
TGTGCCAGCAGTTGGGGGGGGAAGAACACTGAAGCTTTCTTT
CASSWGGKNTEAFF
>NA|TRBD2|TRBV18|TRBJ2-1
TGTGCCAGCTCAATGGCTAGCGGGAACAATGAGCAGTTCTTC
CASSMASGNNEQFF
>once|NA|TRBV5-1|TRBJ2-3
TGCGCCAGCAGCCTTGGTGTGCGAGCCCCCACAGATACGCAGTATTTT
CASSLGVRAPTDTQYF
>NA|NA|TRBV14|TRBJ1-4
TGTGCCAGCAGCCGGCCGGGGGTAGGTGAAAAACTGTTTTTT
CASSRPGVGEKLFF
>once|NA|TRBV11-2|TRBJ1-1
TGTGCCAGCAGCTTACGGCAGGGAGACACTGAAGCTTTCTTT
CASSLRQGDTEAFF
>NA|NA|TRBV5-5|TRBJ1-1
TGTGCCAGCAGCGACCGGACAGAAGCTTTCTTT
CASSDRTEAFF
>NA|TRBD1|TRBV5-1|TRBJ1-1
TGCGCCAGCAGCCCAGGGGGTCAGAACACTGAAGCTTTCTTT
CASSPGGQNTEAFF
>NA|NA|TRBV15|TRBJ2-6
TGTGCCACCAGCAGAGAGGGCTCTGGGGCCAACGTCCTGACTTTC
CATSREGSGANVLTF
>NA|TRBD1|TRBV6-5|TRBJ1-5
TGTGCCAGCAGTTCCGACAGGGGCAATCAGCCCCAGCATTTT
CASSSDRGNQPQHF
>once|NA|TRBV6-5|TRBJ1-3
TGTGCCAGCAGTTACTCAAACTCTGGAAACACCATATATTTT
CASSYSNSGNTIYF
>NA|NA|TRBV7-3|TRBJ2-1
TGTGCCAGCAGCATCTATCCTCCAGACGCGCAGTTCTTC
CASSIYPPDAQFF